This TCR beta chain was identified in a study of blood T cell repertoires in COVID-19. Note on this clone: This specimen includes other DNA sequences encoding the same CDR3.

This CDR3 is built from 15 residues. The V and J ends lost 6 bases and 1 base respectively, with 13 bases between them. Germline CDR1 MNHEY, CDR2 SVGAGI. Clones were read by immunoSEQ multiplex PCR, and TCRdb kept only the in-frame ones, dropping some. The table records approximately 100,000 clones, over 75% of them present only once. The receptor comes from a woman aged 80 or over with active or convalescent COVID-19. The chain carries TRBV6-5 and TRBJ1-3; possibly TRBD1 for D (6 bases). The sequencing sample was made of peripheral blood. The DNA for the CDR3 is TGTGCCAGCAGACCCGGACAGCCTTCTGGAAACACCATATATTTT. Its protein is CASRPGQPSGNTIYF.